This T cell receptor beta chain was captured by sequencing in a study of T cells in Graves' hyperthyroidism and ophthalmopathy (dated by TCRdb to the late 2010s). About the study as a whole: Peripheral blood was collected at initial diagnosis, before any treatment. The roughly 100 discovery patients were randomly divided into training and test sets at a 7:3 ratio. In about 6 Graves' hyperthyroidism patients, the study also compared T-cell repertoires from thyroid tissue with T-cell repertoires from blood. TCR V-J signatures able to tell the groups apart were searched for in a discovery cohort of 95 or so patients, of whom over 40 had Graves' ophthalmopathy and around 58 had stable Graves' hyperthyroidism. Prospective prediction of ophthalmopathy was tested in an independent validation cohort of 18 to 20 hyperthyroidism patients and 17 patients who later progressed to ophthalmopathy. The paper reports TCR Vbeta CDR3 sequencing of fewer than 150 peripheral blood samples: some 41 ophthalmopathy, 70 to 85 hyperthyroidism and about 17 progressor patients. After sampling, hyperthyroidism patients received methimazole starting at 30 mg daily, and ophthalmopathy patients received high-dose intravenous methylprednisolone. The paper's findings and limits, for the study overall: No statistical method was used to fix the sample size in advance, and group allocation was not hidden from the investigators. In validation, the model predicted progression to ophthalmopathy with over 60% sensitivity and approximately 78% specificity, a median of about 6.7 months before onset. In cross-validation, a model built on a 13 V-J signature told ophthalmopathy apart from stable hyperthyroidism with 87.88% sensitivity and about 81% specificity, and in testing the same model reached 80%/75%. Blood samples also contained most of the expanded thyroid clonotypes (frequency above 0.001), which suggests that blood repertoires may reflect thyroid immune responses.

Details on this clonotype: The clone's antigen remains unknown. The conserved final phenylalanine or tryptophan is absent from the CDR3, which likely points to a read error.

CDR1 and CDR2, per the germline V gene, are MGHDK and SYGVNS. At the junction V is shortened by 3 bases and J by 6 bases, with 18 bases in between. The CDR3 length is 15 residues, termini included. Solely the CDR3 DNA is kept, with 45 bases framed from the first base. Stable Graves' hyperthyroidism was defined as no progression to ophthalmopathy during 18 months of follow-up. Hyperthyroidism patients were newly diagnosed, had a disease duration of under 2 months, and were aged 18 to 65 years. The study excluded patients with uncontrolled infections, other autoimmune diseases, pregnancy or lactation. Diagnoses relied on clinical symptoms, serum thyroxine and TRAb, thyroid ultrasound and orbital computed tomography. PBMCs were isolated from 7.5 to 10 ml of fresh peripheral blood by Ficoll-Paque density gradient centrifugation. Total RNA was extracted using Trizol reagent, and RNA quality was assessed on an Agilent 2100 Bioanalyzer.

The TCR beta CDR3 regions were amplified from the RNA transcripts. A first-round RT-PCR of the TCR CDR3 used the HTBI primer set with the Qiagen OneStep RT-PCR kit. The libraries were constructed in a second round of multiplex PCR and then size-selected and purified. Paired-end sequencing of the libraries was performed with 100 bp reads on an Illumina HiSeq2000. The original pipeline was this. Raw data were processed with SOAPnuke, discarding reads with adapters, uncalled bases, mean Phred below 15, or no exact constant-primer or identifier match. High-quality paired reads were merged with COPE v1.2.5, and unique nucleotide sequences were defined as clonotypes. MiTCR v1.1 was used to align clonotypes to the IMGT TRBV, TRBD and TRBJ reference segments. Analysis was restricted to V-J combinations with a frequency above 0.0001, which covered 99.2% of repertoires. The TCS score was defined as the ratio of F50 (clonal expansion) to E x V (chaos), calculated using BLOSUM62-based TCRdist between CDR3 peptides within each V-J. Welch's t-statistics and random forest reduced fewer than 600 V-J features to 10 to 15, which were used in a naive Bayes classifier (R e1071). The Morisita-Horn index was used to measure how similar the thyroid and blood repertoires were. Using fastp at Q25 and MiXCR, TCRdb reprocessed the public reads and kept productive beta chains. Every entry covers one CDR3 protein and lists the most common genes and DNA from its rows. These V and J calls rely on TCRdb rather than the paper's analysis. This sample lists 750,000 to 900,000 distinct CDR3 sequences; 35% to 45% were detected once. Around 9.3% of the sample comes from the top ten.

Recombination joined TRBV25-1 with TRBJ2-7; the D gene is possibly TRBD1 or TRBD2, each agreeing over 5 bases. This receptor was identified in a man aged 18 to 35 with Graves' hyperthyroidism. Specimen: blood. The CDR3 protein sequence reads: CASSEGDLKSSEQYL. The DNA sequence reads TGTGCCAGCAGTGAGGGGGACCTGAAGTCGTCCGAGCAGTACCTC.